Listed below are T cell receptor beta chains from one sample, sequenced in a study of blood T cell repertoires in COVID-19. The table came from immunoSEQ multiplex PCR; TCRdb's copy has only in-frame clones and leaves some out. The table includes approximately 61,000 clones, approximately 83% detected once. Sequenced: peripheral blood. The receptors come from a human donor in a cohort sampled during active COVID-19. Each CDR3 is given with its conserved first and last residue. Fields, in order: V gene, J gene, D gene, clone size, CDR3 DNA, CDR3 protein. A D gene is named only where the DNA matches it firmly. The size field is filled for only some rows; it gives once, few, many or a size class.

V: TRBV12-3/TRBV12-4; J: TRBJ1-5; D: -; size: -; DNA: TGTGCCAGCAGTTTGGGCCTGAATCAGCCCCAGCATTTT; CDR3: CASSLGLNQPQHF
V: TRBV28; J: TRBJ1-2; D: -; size: -; DNA: TGTGCCAGCAGTTCCGGACTCTATGGCTACACCTTC; CDR3: CASSSGLYGYTF
V: TRBV6-5; J: TRBJ2-7; D: TRBD1; size: -; DNA: TGTGCCAGCAACCGGGACAGGGGATACGAGCAGTACTTC; CDR3: CASNRDRGYEQYF
V: TRBV4-2; J: TRBJ2-1; D: TRBD2; size: -; DNA: TGTGCCAGCAGCCAAGATATCGGGACTAGCGGGAGGGGTGAGCAGTTCTTC; CDR3: CASSQDIGTSGRGEQFF
V: TRBV13; J: TRBJ1-5; D: TRBD1; size: -; DNA: TGTGCCAGCGGCAGGGGGCTAGGTCAGCCCCAGCATTTT; CDR3: CASGRGLGQPQHF
V: TRBV7-9; J: TRBJ1-2; D: -; size: -; DNA: TGTGCCAGCAGCTTAGAGGGGCTGCGTCAGGGCTACACCTTC; CDR3: CASSLEGLRQGYTF
V: TRBV5-6; J: TRBJ2-2; D: -; size: once; DNA: TGTGCCAGCAGCTTATTTACCAGGGGGAACACCGGGGAGCTGTTTTTT; CDR3: CASSLFTRGNTGELFF
V: TRBV6-5; J: TRBJ1-1; D: -; size: -; DNA: TGTGCCAGCAGCTACTGGAGCCGGGAAACTGAAGCTTTCTTT; CDR3: CASSYWSRETEAFF
V: TRBV7-9; J: TRBJ2-7; D: -; size: -; DNA: TGTGCCAGCAGCTCGGATCGGGAGATGGCCGAGCAGTACTTC; CDR3: CASSSDREMAEQYF
V: TRBV5-3; J: TRBJ2-2; D: TRBD2; size: -; DNA: TGTGCCAGAAGCTTGGTACTAGCGGGAGGGAACACCGGGGAGCTGTTTTTT; CDR3: CARSLVLAGGNTGELFF
V: TRBV27; J: TRBJ2-6; D: TRBD2; size: -; DNA: TGTGCCAGCAGTACTACGGGGGGGCCTGGGGCCAACGTCCTGACTTTC; CDR3: CASSTTGGPGANVLTF
V: TRBV18; J: TRBJ1-1; D: TRBD1; size: -; DNA: TGTGCCAGCTCGCTTGACAGGGCCCGGAACACTGAAGCTTTCTTT; CDR3: CASSLDRARNTEAFF
V: TRBV9; J: TRBJ2-1; D: TRBD2; size: -; DNA: TGTGCCAGCAGCCCCCGACTAGCGGCTAGCTCCTACAATGAGCAGTTCTTC; CDR3: CASSPRLAASSYNEQFF
V: TRBV7-9; J: TRBJ1-3; D: TRBD1; size: -; DNA: TGTGCCAGCAGCTTAGCCGGGACAGGGGGCTTCGGCACCATATATTTT; CDR3: CASSLAGTGGFGTIYF